This T cell receptor beta chain was identified in a study of control samples from healthy donors and cancer patients. TCRdb's copy holds only in-frame clones and misses some; the assay was immunoSEQ multiplex PCR. The sample includes 40,000 to 45,000 clones, about 75% of them seen just once. Trimming took off 6 bases at V and 1 base at J, with 14 bases between the two ends. Per germline, CDR1 SGHDN and CDR2 FVKESK. This CDR3 is built from 15 residues. This clone has only one observation. Sequences were obtained from formalin-fixed, paraffin-embedded tissue. The chain employs TRBV14 and TRBJ2-3; D possibly matches TRBD1 or TRBD2 (5 bases each). This receptor was identified in a male donor with melanoma. DNA of the CDR3: TGTGCCAGCAGACCTCGGGACCCCCGCACAGATACGCAGTATTTT. Encoded protein: CASRPRDPRTDTQYF. Full variable domain (missing parts from reference TRBV14 and TRBJ2-3): EAGVTQFPSHSVIEKGQTVTLRCDPISGHDNLYWYRRVMGKEIKFLLHFVKESKQDESGMPNNRFLAERTGGTYSTLKVQPAELEDSGVYFCASRPRDPRTDTQYFGPGTRLTVL.